This T cell receptor (beta chain) was recovered during a study of cytomegalovirus exposure and HLA in healthy donors. PCR involved 60 Vbeta and 13 Jbeta primers. Sequencing used immunoSEQ multiplex PCR; TCRdb keeps in-frame clones, though not all of them. The data show about 180,000 clones, around 80% seen once. The germline CDR1 and CDR2 sequences are SGHDT and YYEEEE. The CDR3 consists of 14 residues. The junction had 1 base not matched to a gene; V was cut back by 0 bases and J by 4 bases. The rearrangement uses TRBV5-6 and TRBJ2-1, with 7 bases aligning to TRBD2. The clonotype originates from a woman aged 50 to 65 in good health and CMV-seropositive. Sequenced input: PBMCs. The CDR3 is CASSLGTSYNEQFF. Here the CDR3 DNA reads TGTGCCAGCAGCTTGGGGACTAGTTACAATGAGCAGTTCTTC.